The 16 T cell receptor beta chains below all came from one sample that was sequenced in a study of patients and donors after allogeneic stem cell transplantation. TCRdb fed the RT-PCR reads into MiXCR, producing one record per CDR3 protein. The sample has approximately 200,000 distinct CDR3 sequences, less than 50% seen once. The sample consisted of blood, either unsorted or a sorted T cell fraction (not recorded which). The receptors were gathered from a human donor who was either an allogeneic HSCT recipient or a stem cell or donor lymphocyte infusion donor (not recorded which). It is not recorded whose cells these are; they may come from a transplant donor.

V is TRBV20-1 and J is TRBJ2-1, with 13 nucleotides matching TRBD2. The length of the CDR3 is 14 residues. V trimming: 4 bases; J trimming: 5 bases; junction bases outside the gene matches: 2. Per the germline V gene, CDR1 is DFQATT and CDR2 is SNEGSKA (reference sequence). The CDR3 DNA sequence: TGCAGTGCTACAGGACTAGCGGGAGACAATGAGCAGTTCTTC. It codes for CSATGLAGDNEQFF.

This rearrangement joins TRBV4-1 to TRBJ1-1; D is perhaps TRBD1 (6 bases). Germline assignment: CDR1 MGHRA and CDR2 YSYEKL. The CDR3 consists of 12 residues. The V end lost 4 bases, the J end lost 10 bases, and 13 bases lay between the germline ends. The CDR3: CASSLRGGVAFF. The CDR3 DNA sequence: TGCGCCAGCAGCCTCAGAGGGGGTGTAGCTTTCTTT.

This clonotype was recorded a few times. The V gene is TRBV5-1, the J gene TRBJ1-2, with no clear D. The CDR3 has 13 amino acids. Germline V gene sequence: CDR1 SGHRS, CDR2 YFSETQ. V was shortened by 6 bases and J by 4 bases, with 13 bases between the two germline ends. CDR3 nucleotides: TGCGCCAGCAACGATTACGGAAGCTATGGCTACACCTTC. It yields the protein CASNDYGSYGYTF.

The CDR3 DNA reads TGCAGTGCTATCGGGGGTAGCCGGAACACTGAAGCTTTCTTT. Its translation: CSAIGGSRNTEAFF. The chain uses TRBV20-1 and TRBJ1-1; tentative D call: TRBD1 (5 bases). The CDR3 runs to 14 residues. CDR1 and CDR2 (germline): DFQATT, SNEGSKA (reference sequence). The V gene lost 4 bases and the J gene lost 1 base, with 13 bases spanning the gap.

This clonotype has a handful of counts. The chain employs TRBV12-3 or TRBV12-4 and TRBJ1-2, with D possibly matching TRBD1 (5 bases). CDR3 length: 14 residues. The V end lost 4 bases, the J end lost 4 bases, and 13 bases lay between the germline ends. The CDR3 protein is CASSWTGLSYGYTF. CDR3 in DNA: TGTGCCAGCAGTTGGACGGGACTCAGCTATGGCTACACCTTC.

This sequence joins TRBV27 and TRBJ2-7; TRBD2 agrees at 8 bases. The CDR3 totals 13 residues. Germline loops: CDR1 MNHEY, CDR2 SMNVEV (reference sequence). V trimming: 8 bases; J trimming: 0 bases; junction bases outside the gene matches: 3. The CDR3 sequence: CASLGGDSYEQYF. The CDR3 DNA reads TGTGCCAGCCTCGGGGGGGACTCCTACGAGCAGTACTTC.

V usage is TRBV7-9 and J usage is TRBJ2-2; D uncertain. Germline assignment: CDR1 SEHNR and CDR2 FQNEAQ (reference sequence). The CDR3 extends over 12 amino acids. Trimming removed 5 bases at V and 5 bases at J, with 6 bases between. The CDR3 DNA follows: TGTGCCAGCAGCACGGTAACCGGGGAGCTGTTTTTT. Translated, it gives CASSTVTGELFF.

V gene TRBV12-3 or TRBV12-4 combines with J gene TRBJ2-3; D perhaps matches TRBD1 (7 bases). The CDR3 has 15 amino acids. Trimming took 2 bases from V and 6 from J, leaving 15 bases between them. The CDR3 coding sequence is TGTGCCAGCAGTTTATTGCAGGGGGGAAGGGATACGCAGTATTTT. It yields the protein CASSLLQGGRDTQYF.

The chain recombines TRBV29-1 with TRBJ1-4, with a tentative D call TRBD1 (6 bases). The CDR3 is made up of 13 amino acids. Germline CDR1 and CDR2: SQVTM and ANQGSEA. With 7 bases removed from V and 3 bases from J, the gap between germline ends came to 12 bases. The CDR3 bases are TGCAGCGGCCGGGACATATCTAATGAAAAACTGTTTTTT. It translates to CSGRDISNEKLFF.

This clonotype showed up just once. This sequence joins TRBV27 and TRBJ2-5; D is tentatively TRBD1 or TRBD2 (7 bases each). The V and J ends lost 3 bases and 5 bases respectively, with 13 bases between them. The CDR3 extends over 14 amino acids. Germline loops: CDR1 MNHEY, CDR2 SMNVEV (reference sequence). The CDR3 sequence is CASSFQGGSETQYF. The DNA for the CDR3 is TGTGCCAGCAGTTTCCAGGGGGGGTCGGAGACCCAGTACTTC.

The chain links TRBV18 to TRBJ2-7, with 8 positions matching TRBD1. J gave up 1 base and V 3 bases, and 5 bases lay outside the gene matches. CDR3 size: 15 residues. From germline, CDR1 is KGHSH and CDR2 LQKENI. CDR3 sequence reads: CASSPGQGRSYEQYF. CDR3 sequence (DNA): TGTGCCAGCTCACCCGGACAGGGACGGTCCTACGAGCAGTACTTC.

The J gene is TRBJ2-1, the V gene TRBV12-3 or TRBV12-4, with 8 bases matching TRBD2. The ends lost 3 bases at V and 7 bases at J; junction bases unmatched: 5. The CDR3 is 14 amino acids. CDR3 DNA: TGTGCCAGCAGTTTCCAAGCGGGGGTTAATGAGCAGTTCTTC. Its protein product is CASSFQAGVNEQFF.

This chain connects TRBV7-9 to TRBJ1-4; 7 bases map to TRBD1. Losses at the gene ends were 5 bases for V and 6 bases for J; bases not matched to a gene: 12. Germline assignment: CDR1 SEHNR and CDR2 FQNEAQ (reference sequence). CDR3 length: 16 residues. The CDR3 sequence: CASSPGTARGDEKLFF. The DNA for the CDR3 is TGTGCCAGCAGCCCTGGGACAGCAAGGGGTGATGAAAAACTGTTTTTT.

This clonotype was picked up a small number of times. This chain connects TRBV6-2 or TRBV6-3 to TRBJ1-1; unclear D gene. The CDR3 extends over 12 amino acids. V lost 5 bases and J 5 bases, leaving 9 bases between the germline ends. Per germline, CDR1 MNHEY and CDR2 SVGEGT. This chain's CDR3 is CASSLDTTEAFF. DNA for the CDR3: TGTGCCAGCAGTCTAGACACGACTGAAGCTTTCTTT.

The table lists this clonotype with a few counts. This rearrangement joins TRBV28 to TRBJ2-3; 7 positions agree with TRBD1. This CDR3 spans 15 amino acids. The germline V gene has CDR1 MDHEN and CDR2 SYDVKM. The J segment lost 1 base and the V segment lost 2 bases, leaving 3 bases of the junction unmatched. The chain's CDR3 is CASSLAGGGTDTQYF. The DNA of the CDR3 is TGTGCCAGCAGTTTAGCAGGGGGAGGCACAGATACGCAGTATTTT.

This clonotype has a handful of counts. The gene calls are TRBV27 and TRBJ2-2; 7 bases align to TRBD2. The CDR3 consists of 14 residues. The trim removed 8 bases at V and 7 bases at J, leaving 10 bases unmatched. Germline V lookup: CDR1 MNHEY, CDR2 SMNVEV (reference sequence). The CDR3 nucleotides are TGTGCCAGCCGAAAAGCGGGACGGCTCGGGGAGCTGTTTTTT. This gives the protein CASRKAGRLGELFF.